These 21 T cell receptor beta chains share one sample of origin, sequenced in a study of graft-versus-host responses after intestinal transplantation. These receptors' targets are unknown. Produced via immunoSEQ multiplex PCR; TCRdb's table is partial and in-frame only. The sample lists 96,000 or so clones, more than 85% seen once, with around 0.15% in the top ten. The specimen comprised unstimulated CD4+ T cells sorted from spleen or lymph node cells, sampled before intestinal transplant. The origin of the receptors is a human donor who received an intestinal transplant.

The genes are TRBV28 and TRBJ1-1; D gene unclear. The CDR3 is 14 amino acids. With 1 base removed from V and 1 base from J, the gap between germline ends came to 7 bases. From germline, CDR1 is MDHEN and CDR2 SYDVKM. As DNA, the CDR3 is TGTGCCAGCAGTTTATTCTCAGAGAACACTGAAGCTTTCTTT. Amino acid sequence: CASSLFSENTEAFF.

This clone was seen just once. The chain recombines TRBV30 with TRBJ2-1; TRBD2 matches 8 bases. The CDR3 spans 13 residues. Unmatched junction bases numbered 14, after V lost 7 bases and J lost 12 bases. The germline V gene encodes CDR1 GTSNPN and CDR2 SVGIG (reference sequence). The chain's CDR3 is CASNLAGYRPQFF. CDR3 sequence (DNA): TGTGCCTCCAATTTAGCGGGATACAGGCCGCAGTTCTTC.

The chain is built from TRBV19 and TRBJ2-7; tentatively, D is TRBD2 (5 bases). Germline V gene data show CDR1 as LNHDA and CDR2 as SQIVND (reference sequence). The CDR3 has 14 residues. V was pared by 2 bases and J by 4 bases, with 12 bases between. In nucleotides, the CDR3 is TGTGCCAGTAGTATAAATTTGAGGGCTTACGAGCAGTACTTC. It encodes CASSINLRAYEQYF.

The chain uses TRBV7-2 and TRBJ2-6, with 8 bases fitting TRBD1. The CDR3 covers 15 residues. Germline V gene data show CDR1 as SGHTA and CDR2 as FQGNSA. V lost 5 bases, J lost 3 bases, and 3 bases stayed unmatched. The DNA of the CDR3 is TGTGCCAGCAGCCCAGGGGGCGGTGGGGCCAACGTCCTGACTTTC. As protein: CASSPGGGGANVLTF.

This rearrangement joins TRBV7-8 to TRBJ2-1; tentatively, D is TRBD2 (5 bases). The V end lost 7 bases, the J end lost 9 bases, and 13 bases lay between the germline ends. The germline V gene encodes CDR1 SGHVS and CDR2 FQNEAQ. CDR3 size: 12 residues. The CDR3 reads CASTLATSEQFF. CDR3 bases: TGTGCCAGCACTCTGGCAACTAGTGAGCAGTTCTTC.

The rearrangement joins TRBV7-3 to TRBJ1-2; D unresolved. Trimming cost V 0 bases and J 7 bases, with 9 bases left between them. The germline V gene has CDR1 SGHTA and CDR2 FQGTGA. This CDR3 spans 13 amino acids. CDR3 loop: CASSLTAGGGYTF. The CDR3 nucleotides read TGTGCCAGCAGCTTAACGGCAGGTGGTGGCTACACCTTC.

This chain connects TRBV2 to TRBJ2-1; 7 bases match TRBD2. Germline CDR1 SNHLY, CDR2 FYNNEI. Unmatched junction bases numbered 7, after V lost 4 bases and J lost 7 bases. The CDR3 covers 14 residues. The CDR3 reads CASSGLAIGNEQFF. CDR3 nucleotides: TGTGCCAGCAGTGGACTAGCTATAGGGAATGAGCAGTTCTTC.

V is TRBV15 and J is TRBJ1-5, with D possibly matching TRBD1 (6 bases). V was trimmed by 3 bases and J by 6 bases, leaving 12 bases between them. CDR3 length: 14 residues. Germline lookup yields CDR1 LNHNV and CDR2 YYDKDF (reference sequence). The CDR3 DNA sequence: TGTGCCACCAGCAGTAACAGGGTACGTCAGCCCCAGCATTTT. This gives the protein CATSSNRVRQPQHF.

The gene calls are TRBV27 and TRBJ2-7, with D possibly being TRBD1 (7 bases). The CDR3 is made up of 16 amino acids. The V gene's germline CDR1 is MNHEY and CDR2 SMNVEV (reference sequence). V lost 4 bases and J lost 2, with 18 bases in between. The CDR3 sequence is CASSSGDDRVPYEQYF. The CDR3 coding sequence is TGTGCCAGCAGTTCGGGGGACGACAGGGTTCCCTACGAGCAGTACTTC.

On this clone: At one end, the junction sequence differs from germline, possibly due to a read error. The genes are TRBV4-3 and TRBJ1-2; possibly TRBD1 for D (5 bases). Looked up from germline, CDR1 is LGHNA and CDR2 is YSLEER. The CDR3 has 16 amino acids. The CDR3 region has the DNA TGCGCCAGCAGTCAAGAGTGGGGAGGGGCAATCTCTGGCTACACCTTC. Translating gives CASSQEWGGAISGYTF.

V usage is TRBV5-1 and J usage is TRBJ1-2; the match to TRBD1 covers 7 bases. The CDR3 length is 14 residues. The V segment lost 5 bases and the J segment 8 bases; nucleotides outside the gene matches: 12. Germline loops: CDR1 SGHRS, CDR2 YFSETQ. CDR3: CASSTDRELTGYTF. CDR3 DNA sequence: TGCGCCAGCAGTACAGACAGGGAACTAACGGGCTACACCTTC.

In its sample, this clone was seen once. The CDR3 protein is CASSYSRGTGETQYF. For the CDR3, the DNA is TGTGCCAGCAGTTACTCGCGGGGGACTGGAGAGACCCAGTACTTC. The chain is built from TRBV6-5 and TRBJ2-5; 7 bases map to TRBD2. V was clipped by 0 bases and J by 4 bases; unmatched bases: 5. Germline V CDR1 and CDR2: MNHEY, SVGAGI. CDR3 length: 15 amino acids.

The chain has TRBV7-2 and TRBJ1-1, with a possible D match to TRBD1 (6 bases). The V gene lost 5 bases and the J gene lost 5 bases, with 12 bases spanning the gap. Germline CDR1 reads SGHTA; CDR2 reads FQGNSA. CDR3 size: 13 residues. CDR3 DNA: TGTGCCAGCAGCCAACAGGGACCGACTGAAGCTTTCTTT. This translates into CASSQQGPTEAFF. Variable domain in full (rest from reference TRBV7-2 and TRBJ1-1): GAGVSQSPSNKVTEKGKDVELRCDPISGHTALYWYRQSLGQGLEFLIYFQGNSAPDKSGLPSDRFSAERTGGSVSTLTIQRTQQEDSAVYLCASSQQGPTEAFFGQGTRLTVV.

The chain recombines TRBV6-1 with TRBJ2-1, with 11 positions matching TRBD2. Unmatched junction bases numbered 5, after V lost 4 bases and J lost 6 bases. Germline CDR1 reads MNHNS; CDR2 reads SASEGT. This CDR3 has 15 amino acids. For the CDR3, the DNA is TGTGCCAGCAGTGTCTCTCTAGCGGGAGGCAATGAGCAGTTCTTC. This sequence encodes CASSVSLAGGNEQFF.

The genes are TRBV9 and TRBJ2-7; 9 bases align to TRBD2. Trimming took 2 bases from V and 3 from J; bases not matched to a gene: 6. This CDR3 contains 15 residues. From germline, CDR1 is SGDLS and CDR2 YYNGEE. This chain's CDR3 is CASSVSGTSNYEQYF. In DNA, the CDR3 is TGTGCCAGCAGCGTCTCCGGGACTAGCAACTACGAGCAGTACTTC.

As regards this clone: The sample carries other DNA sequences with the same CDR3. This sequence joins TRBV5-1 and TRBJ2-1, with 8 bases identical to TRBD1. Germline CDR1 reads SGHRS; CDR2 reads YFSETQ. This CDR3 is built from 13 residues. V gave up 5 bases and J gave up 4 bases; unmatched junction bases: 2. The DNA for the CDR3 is TGCGCCAGCAGTAGGGACAGGTACAATGAGCAGTTCTTC. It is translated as CASSRDRYNEQFF.

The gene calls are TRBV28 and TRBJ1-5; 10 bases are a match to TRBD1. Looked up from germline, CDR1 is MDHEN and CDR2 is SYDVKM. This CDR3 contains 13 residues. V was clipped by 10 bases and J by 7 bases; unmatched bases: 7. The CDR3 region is CATGQGVGQPQHF. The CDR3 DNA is TGTGCCACCGGACAGGGGGTAGGGCAGCCCCAGCATTTT.

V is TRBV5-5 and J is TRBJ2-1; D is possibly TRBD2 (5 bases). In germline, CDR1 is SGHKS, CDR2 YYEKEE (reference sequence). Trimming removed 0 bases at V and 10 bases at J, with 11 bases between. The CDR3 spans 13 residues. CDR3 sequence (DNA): TGTGCCAGCAGCTTGGTTCTAGCATTGGAGCAGTTCTTC. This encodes CASSLVLALEQFF.

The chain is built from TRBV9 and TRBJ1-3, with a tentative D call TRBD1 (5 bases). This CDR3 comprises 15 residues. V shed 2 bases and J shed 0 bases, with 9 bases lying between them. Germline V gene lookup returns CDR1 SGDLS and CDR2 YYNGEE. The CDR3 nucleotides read TGTGCCAGCAGCGTGACAGTGAACTCTGGAAACACCATATATTTT. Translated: CASSVTVNSGNTIYF.

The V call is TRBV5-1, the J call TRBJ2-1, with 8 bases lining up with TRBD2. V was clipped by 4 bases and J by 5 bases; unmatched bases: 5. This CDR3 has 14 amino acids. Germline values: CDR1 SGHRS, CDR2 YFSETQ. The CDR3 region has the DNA TGCGCCAGCAGCCCAGGACTAGCTCACAATGAGCAGTTCTTC. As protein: CASSPGLAHNEQFF. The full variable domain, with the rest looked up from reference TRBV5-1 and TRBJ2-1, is KAGVTQTPRYLIKTRGQQVTLSCSPISGHRSVSWYQQTPGQGLQFLFEYFSETQRNKGNFPGRFSGRQFSNSRSEMNVSTLELGDSALYLCASSPGLAHNEQFFGPGTRLTVL.

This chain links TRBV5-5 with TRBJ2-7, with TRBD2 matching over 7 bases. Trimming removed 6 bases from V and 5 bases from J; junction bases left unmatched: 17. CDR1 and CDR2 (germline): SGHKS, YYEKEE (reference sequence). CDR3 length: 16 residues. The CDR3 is CASNHRLAPFGDEQYF. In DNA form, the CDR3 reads TGTGCCAGCAACCACCGACTAGCCCCTTTCGGCGACGAGCAGTACTTC.